What follows describes a single T cell receptor (beta chain). The antigen remains unidentified. The germline V gene encodes CDR1 SGHAT and CDR2 FQNNGV. V shed 2 bases, J shed 2 bases, and the junction held 2 bases outside the gene matches. There are 14 residues in the CDR3. These data are taken from a study of identical twins. Findings of the study overall: The authors noted that invariant MAIT and iNKT cells could partly confound zero-insertion analyses.

Each CDR3 protein gets one entry after TCRdb re-called the 5' RACE reads with MiXCR. The sample shows 1.5 million to 2 million distinct CDR3 sequences, about 30% of them seen only once. The clonotype comes from a newborn girl in good health. The V and J genes are TRBV11-2 and TRBJ2-7; 8 bases are a match to TRBD1. Sequenced material: cord blood. CDR3 amino acids: CASSLQGAAYEQYF. Written as DNA, the CDR3 is TGTGCCAGCAGCTTACAGGGGGCAGCCTACGAGCAGTACTTC. Full variable domain (rest looked up from reference TRBV11-2 and TRBJ2-7): EAGVAQSPRYKIIEKRQSVAFWCNPISGHATLYWYQQILGQGPKLLIQFQNNGVVDDSQLPKDRFSAERLKGVDSTLKIQPAKLEDSAVYLCASSLQGAAYEQYFGPGTRLTVT.